One TCR beta chain is described in this entry. Its antigen has not been determined. Base qualities were left out, and no much larger clone turns up one base away. The data stem from a study of CD8+ T cells in alopecia areata (dated 2018 in TCRdb). Turning to the overall study: Treated patients were enrolled in an open-label pilot trial of oral tofacitinib at 5 to 10 mg twice daily for moderate-to-severe alopecia areata. Biopsies were taken from tofacitinib-treated patients at baseline and at 4 and 24 weeks of treatment, and a later scalp biopsy was taken in several of the tofacitinib-treated patients. Scalp tissue and sorted CD4+ and CD8+ peripheral blood T cells from patchy and totalis/universalis alopecia areata patients and from healthy controls were covered by human TCRbeta sequencing. Amplification of TCRbeta CDR3 regions was done by immunoSEQ multiplex PCR using 35 Vbeta forward primers and 13 Jbeta reverse primers. Scalp clonality was compared among normal scalp (n=4), patchy alopecia areata scalp (n=8), and alopecia totalis/universalis scalp (n=8). RNA came from the PAXgene miRNA kit for fixed scalp, the miRNeasy kit for PBMCs, and the RNeasy kit for mouse skin. Tofacitinib was administered for 6 to 18 months, and 6 months of follow-up off drug were then conducted to assess delayed response and recurrence. The study used high-throughput TCRbeta sequencing to examine T cell clonal expansion in alopecia areata, in both the C3H/HeJ mouse model and human patients. The research as a whole found: Scalp TCR repertoire analysis is complicated because resident alphabeta T cells in normal human skin are also sequenced, whereas mouse skin is dominated by gammadelta T cells. TCR sequences shared between patients were less clear than in mice, possibly partly because of HLA diversity in the patient population. Compared with normal scalp, lesional scalp had higher clonality and more expanded CD8+ clones, particularly in alopecia totalis/universalis, a pattern that suggests antigenic drive.

Lesional scalp punch biopsies and peripheral blood were collected from alopecia areata patients. PBMCs were isolated by density centrifugation and stained for CD3, CD4 and CD8, after which CD4+ and CD8+ T cells were sorted on a FACSAria. The library was made by the immunoSEQ multiplex PCR assay. For TCR sequencing, RNA was extracted from every sample and reverse transcribed into cDNA to serve as template. SuperScript III was used to make first-strand cDNA, primed with a 2:1 mix of oligo-dT and random hexamers. A synthetic immune receptor repertoire was used to measure amplification bias, and any remaining bias was corrected computationally. The authors' pipeline ran thus. Raw reads were preprocessed to remove errors, and CDR3 was defined by IMGT conventions from the conserved cysteine to phenylalanine. To get clonality, Shannon entropy was normalized by log2 of the number of productive unique TCRs and the result was subtracted from 1. Scalp TCRbeta sequences were cross-referenced with sorted blood CD4 and CD8 repertoires so that the CD4 or CD8 identity of scalp clones could be inferred. The source is immuneACCESS, and TCRdb retained only in-frame sequences with V and J called. Part of the clones is not carried over; for the studies checked, unresolved V genes explain less than half of this, and the remainder is unexplained. V, J and clone size are taken as reported in that table, and D and trimming were inferred from the DNA itself. This sample is represented by about 150,000 clones; over 45% of them were singletons. Jointly, the top ten make up about 6.4% of the sample.

Reading from cysteine to phenylalanine, the CDR3 counts 15 amino acids. Here the CDR3 DNA is all that survives: 45 bases in frame from base 1. Trimming leaves V shorter by 3 bases and J shorter by 4 bases, with the junction holding 9 bases beyond the gene matches. The germline V gene provides CDR1 SGHRS and CDR2 YFSETQ. Sequences were obtained from CD4+ T cells sorted from blood. The rearranged segments are TRBV5-1 and TRBJ2-7; 8 central nucleotides agree with TRBD1. This sequence was found in a human donor with alopecia areata. The CDR3 region: CASSSTGAGVYEQYF. In nucleotides, the sequence is TGCGCCAGCAGCTCGACAGGGGCCGGAGTATACGAGCAGTACTTC.